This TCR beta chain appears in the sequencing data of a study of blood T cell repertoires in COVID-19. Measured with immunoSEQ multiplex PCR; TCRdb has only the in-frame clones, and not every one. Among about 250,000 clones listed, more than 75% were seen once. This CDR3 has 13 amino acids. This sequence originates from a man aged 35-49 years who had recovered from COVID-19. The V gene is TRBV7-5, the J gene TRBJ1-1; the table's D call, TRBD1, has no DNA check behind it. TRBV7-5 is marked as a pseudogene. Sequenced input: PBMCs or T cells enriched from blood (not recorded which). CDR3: CVRSLPRNTEAFF. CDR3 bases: TGTGTCAGAAGCTTACCCAGGAACACTGAAGCTTTCTTT.